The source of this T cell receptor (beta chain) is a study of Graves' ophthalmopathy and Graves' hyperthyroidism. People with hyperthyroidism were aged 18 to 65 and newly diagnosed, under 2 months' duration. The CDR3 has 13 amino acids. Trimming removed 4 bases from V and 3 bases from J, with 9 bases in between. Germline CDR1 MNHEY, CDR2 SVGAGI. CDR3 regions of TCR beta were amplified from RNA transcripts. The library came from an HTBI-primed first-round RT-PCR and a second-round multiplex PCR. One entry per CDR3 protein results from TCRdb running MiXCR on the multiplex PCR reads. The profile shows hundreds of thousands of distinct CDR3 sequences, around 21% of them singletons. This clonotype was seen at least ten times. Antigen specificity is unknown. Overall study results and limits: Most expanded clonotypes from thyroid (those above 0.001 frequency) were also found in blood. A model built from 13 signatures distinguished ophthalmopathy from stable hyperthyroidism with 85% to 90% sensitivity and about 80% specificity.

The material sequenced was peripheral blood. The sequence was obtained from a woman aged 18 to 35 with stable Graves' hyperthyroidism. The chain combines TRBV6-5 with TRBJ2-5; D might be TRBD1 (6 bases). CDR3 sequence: CASSWTVKETQYF. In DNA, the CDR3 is TGTGCCAGCAGTTGGACAGTTAAAGAGACCCAGTACTTC.